This TCR beta chain was observed in a study of T cells after yellow fever vaccination. TCRdb processed the 5' RACE reads anew with MiXCR; each CDR3 protein has one entry. The table shows 20,000 to 30,000 distinct CDR3 sequences, with approximately 4.5% occurring only once. This clonotype was detected ten times or more. The CDR3 is 16 residues long. Germline CDR1 reads SGHRS; CDR2 reads YFSETQ. J gave up 2 bases and V 0 bases, and 6 bases lay outside the gene matches. The sequencing here drew on PBMCs, either bulk or a sorted T-cell subset (CD4+, CD8+, memory, or dextramer-sorted; not recorded which), taken on the day of the yellow fever booster vaccination. The chain employs TRBV5-1 and TRBJ2-7; 9 bases match TRBD2. The TCR comes from a man younger than 35 who received the YFV17D yellow fever vaccine. CDR3 bases: TGCGCCAGCAGCTTGGAGGCGCCTAGCGGGACCTACGAGCAGTACTTC. Its translation is CASSLEAPSGTYEQYF. Together with reference TRBV5-1 and TRBJ2-7, the CDR3 gives the full variable domain: KAGVTQTPRYLIKTRGQQVTLSCSPISGHRSVSWYQQTPGQGLQFLFEYFSETQRNKGNFPGRFSGRQFSNSRSEMNVSTLELGDSALYLCASSLEAPSGTYEQYFGPGTRLTVT.